The next 27 T cell receptor beta chains were all read from a single sample in a study of T cell changes during pregnancy in multiple sclerosis. Measured with immunoSEQ multiplex PCR; TCRdb has only the in-frame clones, and not every one. The repertoire holds 39,000 or so clones, with 90% to 95% as singletons. The sequencing used CD8+ T cells from peripheral blood mononuclear cells, collected in the third trimester of pregnancy. These receptors all stem from a female donor with multiple sclerosis, enrolled in a pregnancy study.

The CDR3, as DNA: TGTGCCAGTAGTATCACTAGCGGGCTATACAATGAGCAGTTCTTC. It translates to CASSITSGLYNEQFF. The chain combines TRBV19 with TRBJ2-1; 9 bases align to TRBD2. The CDR3 runs to 15 residues. Per the germline V gene, CDR1 is LNHDA and CDR2 is SQIVND (reference sequence). V lost 3 bases, J lost 4 bases, and 4 bases stayed unmatched. The complete variable domain, with remaining parts taken from reference TRBV19 and TRBJ2-1, reads DGGITQSPKYLFRKEGQNVTLSCEQNLNHDAMYWYRQDPGQGLRLIYYSQIVNDFQKGDIAEGYSVSREKKESFPLTVTSAQKNPTAFYLCASSITSGLYNEQFFGPGTRLTVL.

The chain carries TRBV5-1 and TRBJ2-1; maybe TRBD2 (5 bases). V lost 2 bases and J 3 bases, leaving 12 bases between the germline ends. The CDR3 runs 15 residues. CDR1 SGHRS and CDR2 YFSETQ come from the germline V gene. The CDR3 loop reads CASSLSLEGYNEQFF. The CDR3 DNA reads TGCGCCAGCAGCTTATCCCTAGAGGGCTACAATGAGCAGTTCTTC.

This rearrangement joins TRBV5-1 to TRBJ2-5; no reliable D call. CDR3 length: 15 amino acids. The V gene's germline CDR1 is SGHRS and CDR2 YFSETQ. The V end was cut by 0 bases, the J end by 5 bases, with 14 bases between. This CDR3 is CASSLAFGYGETQYF. DNA of the CDR3: TGCGCCAGCAGCTTGGCCTTCGGATACGGGGAGACCCAGTACTTC.

This chain uses TRBV27 with TRBJ2-7; D unclear. This CDR3 contains 13 residues. V shed 8 bases and J shed 3 bases, with 14 bases lying between them. The V gene's germline CDR1 is MNHEY and CDR2 SMNVEV (reference sequence). CDR3 bases: TGTGCCAGCTCGTTGACTCCTAACTACGAGCAGTACTTC. Translation gives CASSLTPNYEQYF.

The rearrangement uses TRBV5-1 and TRBJ1-1, with D perhaps matching TRBD1 (5 bases). The CDR3 spans 13 residues. Between the trimmed V and J ends, which lost 2 bases and 4 bases, there was a span of 9 bases. CDR1 and CDR2 (germline): SGHRS, YFSETQ. Written as DNA, the CDR3 is TGCGCCAGCAGCTTCAACAGGATCACTGAAGCTTTCTTT. Its protein is CASSFNRITEAFF. Full variable domain (outside the CDR3, taken from reference TRBV5-1 and TRBJ1-1): KAGVTQTPRYLIKTRGQQVTLSCSPISGHRSVSWYQQTPGQGLQFLFEYFSETQRNKGNFPGRFSGRQFSNSRSEMNVSTLELGDSALYLCASSFNRITEAFFGQGTRLTVV.

The sample holds a few counts of this clone. The chain uses TRBV6-5 and TRBJ1-2, with D perhaps matching TRBD1 (6 bases). The germline V gene has CDR1 MNHEY and CDR2 SVGAGI. CDR3 length: 15 amino acids. V was clipped by 0 bases and J by 6 bases, with 14 bases between them. CDR3 amino acids: CASSYSISGGDGYTF. For the CDR3, the DNA is TGTGCCAGCAGTTACTCGATAAGCGGGGGCGATGGCTACACCTTC.

The genes are TRBV7-2 and TRBJ2-7; D gene uncertain. V shed 2 bases and J shed 6 bases, with 8 bases lying between them. The germline gives CDR1 SGHTA, CDR2 FQGNSA. This CDR3 is 12 amino acids long. DNA for the CDR3: TGTGCCAGCAGCTTATCACCCGGCGAGCAGTACTTC. Translation: CASSLSPGEQYF.

The V and J genes are TRBV7-9 and TRBJ2-7; a weak D match, TRBD1 (7 bases). Germline-derived CDR1 and CDR2 are SEHNR and FQNEAQ (reference sequence). The CDR3 runs 15 residues. V gave up 5 bases and J gave up 7 bases, with 21 bases separating them. CDR3 nucleotides: TGTGCCAGCAGCGACGCGACAAGACAGGGAGGAGAGCAGTACTTC. It codes for CASSDATRQGGEQYF.

In its sample, this clone was seen a few times. V gene TRBV15 combines with J gene TRBJ2-4; perhaps TRBD1 as D (6 bases). This CDR3 region has 16 residues. CDR1 and CDR2 (germline): LNHNV, YYDKDF (reference sequence). V dropped 6 bases and J dropped 1 base, with 16 bases sitting between them. CDR3 region: CATSTRGEGAKNIQYF. CDR3 coding DNA: TGTGCCACCAGTACCAGGGGAGAGGGGGCCAAAAACATTCAGTACTTC.

This chain uses TRBV11-2 with TRBJ2-2; tentative D call: TRBD2 (5 bases). From germline, CDR1 is SGHAT and CDR2 FQNNGV. The CDR3 has 14 amino acids. V was shortened by 1 base and J by 13 bases, with 16 bases between the two germline ends. The CDR3 loop reads CASSLGSGFYGLFF. In DNA, the CDR3 is TGTGCCAGCAGCTTAGGGTCGGGGTTTTACGGGCTGTTTTTT.

J is TRBJ2-7 and V is TRBV15, with 10 bases identical to TRBD1. Trimming cost V 1 base and J 6 bases; bases outside gene matches: 9. Per germline, CDR1 LNHNV and CDR2 YYDKDF (reference sequence). The CDR3 consists of 16 residues. DNA for the CDR3: TGTGCCACCAGCAGAGCAACGACAGGGGGCTTGATCGAGCAGTACTTC. This encodes CATSRATTGGLIEQYF.

This chain joins TRBV27 and TRBJ1-2; D might be TRBD1 (5 bases). CDR3 length: 14 amino acids. Germline V gene data show CDR1 as MNHEY and CDR2 as SMNVEV (reference sequence). V was cut by 3 bases and J by 2 bases, with 10 bases left in between. The CDR3: CASSFFGGNYGYTF. The CDR3 nucleotides read TGTGCCAGCAGTTTCTTCGGGGGAAACTATGGCTACACCTTC.

This rearrangement joins TRBV28 to TRBJ1-5; 7 positions match TRBD1. The CDR3 sequence is 14 residues long. The J segment lost 6 bases and the V segment lost 3 bases, leaving 5 bases of the junction unmatched. The V gene's germline CDR1 is MDHEN and CDR2 SYDVKM. In DNA form, the CDR3 reads TGTGCCAGCAGTTTTCCCCAGGGGGGTCAGCCCCAGCATTTT. Protein sequence: CASSFPQGGQPQHF. Complete variable domain (other parts from reference TRBV28 and TRBJ1-5): DVKVTQSSRYLVKRTGEKVFLECVQDMDHENMFWYRQDPGLGLRLIYFSYDVKMKEKGDIPEGYSVSREKKERFSLILESASTNQTSMYLCASSFPQGGQPQHFGDGTRLSIL.

The chain carries TRBV20-1 and TRBJ2-1; the D is unclear. The CDR3 is made up of 11 amino acids. CDR1 and CDR2 (germline): DFQATT, SNEGSKA (reference sequence). V lost 5 bases and J 9 bases, leaving 11 bases between the germline ends. This chain's CDR3 is CSALISSEQFF. The CDR3 DNA reads TGCAGTGCTTTAATTAGTAGTGAGCAGTTCTTC.

The chain uses TRBV6-5 and TRBJ1-2; tentatively, D is TRBD1 (6 bases). V was shortened by 2 bases and J by 5 bases, with 15 bases between the two germline ends. The germline V gene has CDR1 MNHEY and CDR2 SVGAGI. This CDR3 spans 15 amino acids. DNA of the CDR3: TGTGCCAGCAGTTACCTCGAGACAGGCCGATATGGCTACACCTTC. This sequence encodes CASSYLETGRYGYTF.

The gene calls are TRBV5-1 and TRBJ2-3; 11 nucleotides match TRBD2. The CDR3 loop spans 17 amino acids. Germline CDR1 is SGHRS and CDR2 is YFSETQ. The V gene end was trimmed by 2 bases and the J gene end by 2 bases; junction bases not matched to a gene: 7. This chain's CDR3 is CASSFTRTSGYTDTQYF. The CDR3 bases are TGCGCCAGCAGCTTTACAAGGACTAGCGGGTACACAGATACGCAGTATTTT.

V is TRBV27 and J is TRBJ2-1, with a tentative D call TRBD1 (6 bases). Between the trimmed V and J ends, which lost 0 bases and 10 bases, there was a span of 7 bases. Looked up from germline, CDR1 is MNHEY and CDR2 is SMNVEV (reference sequence). CDR3 length equals 12 residues. As DNA, the CDR3 is TGTGCCAGCAGTTTATCAGGGACAGAGCAGTTCTTC. This encodes CASSLSGTEQFF.

The rearrangement links TRBV28 to TRBJ2-7, with D possibly TRBD2 on 5 matching bases. V lost 4 bases and J lost 2, with 15 bases in between. CDR3 length equals 15 residues. Germline lookup yields CDR1 MDHEN and CDR2 SYDVKM. The CDR3 DNA reads as TGTGCCAGCAGTTCCTCCCTCGGGGTTGCCTACGAGCAGTACTTC. Translation: CASSSSLGVAYEQYF.

This chain uses TRBV19 with TRBJ2-7, with D uncertain. CDR3 length: 11 residues. Germline loops: CDR1 LNHDA, CDR2 SQIVND (reference sequence). V lost 3 bases, J lost 4 bases, and 4 bases lay in between. CDR3 DNA: TGTGCCAGTAGTATCGGTTACGAGCAGTACTTC. Translation gives CASSIGYEQYF.

This rearrangement joins TRBV5-5 to TRBJ1-1; D perhaps matches TRBD1 (5 bases). CDR1 SGHKS and CDR2 YYEKEE come from the germline V gene (reference sequence). There are 13 residues in the CDR3. V was cut by 0 bases and J by 4 bases, with 7 bases left in between. In nucleotides, the CDR3 is TGTGCCAGCAGCTTGGGCGGGGCCACTGAAGCTTTCTTT. It specifies CASSLGGATEAFF.

V usage is TRBV6-5 and J usage is TRBJ2-2; weak D call: TRBD2 (5 bases). Looked up from germline, CDR1 is MNHEY and CDR2 is SVGAGI. The CDR3 is 13 amino acids. V shed 4 bases and J shed 7 bases, with 10 bases lying between them. The CDR3 protein is CASSSTAGGELFF. The CDR3 nucleotides read TGTGCCAGCAGTTCGACGGCGGGCGGGGAGCTGTTTTTT.

V usage is TRBV5-1 and J usage is TRBJ1-1, with D possibly TRBD1 on 6 matching bases. In germline, CDR1 is SGHRS, CDR2 YFSETQ. V was shortened by 4 bases and J by 3 bases, with 19 bases between the two germline ends. The CDR3 contains 16 residues. CDR3 in amino acids: CASSLRGGRKYTEAFF. CDR3 nucleotides: TGCGCCAGCAGCCTACGCGGGGGGCGAAAGTACACTGAAGCTTTCTTT.

This clone was picked up one time. The rearrangement joins TRBV7-9 to TRBJ2-1; TRBD1 aligns across 7 bases. The germline CDR1 and CDR2 sequences are SEHNR and FQNEAQ (reference sequence). The CDR3 is made up of 13 amino acids. After removal of 8 bases from V and 9 bases from J, the junction contained 10 bases not matched to a gene. CDR3 in amino acids: CASGQVAQGEQFF. For the CDR3, the DNA is TGTGCCAGCGGACAGGTAGCCCAAGGTGAGCAGTTCTTC.

The genes are TRBV29-1 and TRBJ2-1; 7 positions match TRBD2. Germline trimming cut 4 bases from V and 1 base from J; bases unmatched to any gene: 10. Germline lookup yields CDR1 SQVTM and CDR2 ANQGSEA. The CDR3 length is 16 residues. CDR3 region: CSVVGGEWGSYNEQFF. The CDR3 coding sequence is TGCAGCGTTGTGGGGGGGGAATGGGGGTCCTACAATGAGCAGTTCTTC.

V gene TRBV15 combines with J gene TRBJ1-2, with 10 positions matching TRBD1. Germline assignment: CDR1 LNHNV and CDR2 YYDKDF (reference sequence). V dropped 7 bases and J dropped 8; count of bases not matched to a gene: 7. This CDR3 is built from 13 residues. CDR3 loop: CATTSGTGDGYTF. CDR3 nucleotide sequence: TGTGCCACCACATCCGGGACAGGGGACGGCTACACCTTC. Supplemented by reference TRBV15 and TRBJ1-2, the full variable domain reads DAMVIQNPRYQVTQFGKPVTLSCSQTLNHNVMYWYQQKSSQAPKLLFHYYDKDFNNEADTPDNFQSRRPNTSFCFLDIRSPGLGDTAMYLCATTSGTGDGYTFGSGTRLTVV.

The DNA for the CDR3 is TGCGCCAGCAGCCTGGAGACAGCCAAGTGGGGCTATGGCTACACCTTC. Translated: CASSLETAKWGYGYTF. The V call is TRBV5-1, the J call TRBJ1-2, with a possible D match to TRBD1 (5 bases). V was cut by 4 bases and J by 4 bases, with 20 bases left in between. There are 16 residues in the CDR3. The germline V gene has CDR1 SGHRS and CDR2 YFSETQ.

This chain connects TRBV7-2 to TRBJ2-1; 10 bases are shared with TRBD2. The CDR3 is 17 residues long. CDR1 and CDR2 from the germline V gene are SGHTA and FQGNSA. The J segment lost 4 bases and the V segment lost 0 bases, leaving 6 bases of the junction unmatched. CDR3 sequence reads: CASSLATGTSAYNEQFF. As DNA, the CDR3 is TGTGCCAGCAGCTTAGCAACCGGGACTAGCGCGTACAATGAGCAGTTCTTC.